The rows below give T cell receptor beta chains drawn from one sample of a study of control samples from healthy donors and cancer patients. TCRdb keeps only in-frame clones here, not all; method: immunoSEQ multiplex PCR. The table shows 110,000 or so clones, with approximately 82% occurring only once. The specimen sequenced was blood. The source is a man younger than 35 in good health. Each CDR3 is given with its conserved first and last residue. A D gene is named only where the DNA matches it firmly. Size is omitted from some rows. Given values are once, few, many or a class for expanded clones.

j_gene	d_gene	v_gene	abundance	CDR3nt	CDR3aa
TRBJ2-1	.	TRBV24-1	.	TGTGCCACCAGTGGTTGGAAGGCTGACGACAATGAGCAGTTCTTC	CATSGWKADDNEQFF
TRBJ1-2	.	TRBV5-4	.	TGTGCCAGCAGTATAGACTCTAACTATGGCTACACCTTC	CASSIDSNYGYTF
TRBJ1-2	.	TRBV29-1	.	TGCAGCGTTGAACTCAGGGTTGGCTACACCTTC	CSVELRVGYTF
TRBJ2-7	TRBD1	TRBV6-2/TRBV6-3	.	TGTGCCAGCAGTGACAGGGGCGAGCAGTACTTC	CASSDRGEQYF
TRBJ1-1	.	TRBV19	.	TGTGCCAGTAAGGCAGGCATTGAAGCTTTCTTT	CASKAGIEAFF
TRBJ2-3	.	TRBV25-1	.	TGTGCCGGCAGTTTCCAGGGAACAGATACGCAGTATTTT	CAGSFQGTDTQYF
TRBJ1-6	.	TRBV30	.	TGTGCCTGGAGTGTATGGGGGTCCTATAATTCACCCCTCCACTTT	CAWSVWGSYNSPLHF
TRBJ2-3	TRBD2	TRBV7-9	.	TGTGCCAGCAGCCCCTCCGGGGGGGCGATCACAGATACGCAGTATTTT	CASSPSGGAITDTQYF
TRBJ1-6	TRBD1	TRBV5-4	.	TGTGCCAGCAGCCCTGGAGGCTTGACAGGGACTTCACCCCTCCACTTT	CASSPGGLTGTSPLHF
TRBJ1-2	.	TRBV7-9	once	TGTGCCAGCAGCTCGGTGACTGGAATGTATGGCTACACCTTC	CASSSVTGMYGYTF
TRBJ2-2	.	TRBV14	.	TGTGCCAGCAGCGACTTATTCACCGGGGAGCTGTTTTTT	CASSDLFTGELFF
TRBJ1-5	.	TRBV28	.	TGTGCCAGCAGTTCTAGGCACAGGGTAAATCGGAATCAGCCCCAGCATTTT	CASSSRHRVNRNQPQHF
TRBJ2-7	.	TRBV4-1	.	TGCGCCAGCAGCGGGGTTGGTGCGTCCTACGAGCAGTACTTC	CASSGVGASYEQYF
TRBJ1-1	.	TRBV28	.	TGTGCCAGCAAACTGGGCTACACTGAAGCTTTCTTT	CASKLGYTEAFF
TRBJ2-3	.	TRBV19	.	TGTGCCAGTATGGGAGCTTCAGATACGCAGTATTTT	CASMGASDTQYF
TRBJ1-5	.	TRBV28	.	TGTGCCAGCAGTTTAAAAGGATTTGGCAATCAGCCCCAGCATTTT	CASSLKGFGNQPQHF
TRBJ1-4	.	TRBV2	.	TGTGCCAGCAGATTGACGGACCGTAATGAAAAACTGTTTTTT	CASRLTDRNEKLFF
TRBJ1-1	TRBD1	TRBV11-2	.	TGTGCCAGCAGAAATGGACAGGGAAGAGCTTTCTTT	CASRNGQGRAFF
TRBJ1-4	TRBD1	TRBV7-9	.	TGTGCCAGCAGCTTAGTCTCCTCAGGGGGTAATGAAAAACTGTTTTTT	CASSLVSSGGNEKLFF
TRBJ2-1	.	TRBV6-1	.	TGTGCCAGCAGTGAAAGACTCTGGATTGTGGGTGAGCAGTTCTTC	CASSERLWIVGEQFF
TRBJ1-5	TRBD1	TRBV25-1	.	TGTGCCAGCAGTGAAACGGGGGACAGGGGAGACAGTCAGCCCCAGCATTTT	CASSETGDRGDSQPQHF
TRBJ1-2	.	TRBV6-5	.	TGTGCCAGCAGACACAGGGATAACTATGGCTACACCTTC	CASRHRDNYGYTF
TRBJ1-2	.	TRBV27	.	TGTGCCAGCAGTTTAGCGAGGTCTGGCGGCTACACCTTC	CASSLARSGGYTF
TRBJ2-5	TRBD2	TRBV7-2	.	TGTGCCAGCAGCTCGCAAGCTGGGACTAGCGGGACGGGGACCCAGTACTTC	CASSSQAGTSGTGTQYF
TRBJ2-3	.	TRBV24-1	few	TGTGCCACCAGTGAACTGACTAGTACCCGGGCAGATACGCAGTATTTT	CATSELTSTRADTQYF
TRBJ2-2	.	TRBV7-8	once	TGTGCCAGCAGCTTTGGCGGATTTAACACCGGGGAGCTGTTTTTT	CASSFGGFNTGELFF
TRBJ1-3	.	TRBV28	few	TGTGCCAGCAGGCACCACGGGGGGGCTGGAAACACCATATATTTT	CASRHHGGAGNTIYF
TRBJ1-6	TRBD1	TRBV6-5	.	TGTGCCAGCAGCGGGGGGGGGACAGGGAATTCACCCCTCCACTTT	CASSGGGTGNSPLHF
TRBJ1-1	.	TRBV27	.	TGTGCCAGCAGTCTTCGGGAGAACACTGAAGCTTTCTTT	CASSLRENTEAFF
TRBJ1-1	.	TRBV5-5	once	TGTGCCAGCAGCGAACAGAGAACCGGGGCCGGCACTGAAGCTTTCTTT	CASSEQRTGAGTEAFF
TRBJ1-2	.	TRBV30	.	TGTGCCTGGAGTGTACGGTATCGAACAAATGGCTACACCTTC	CAWSVRYRTNGYTF
TRBJ1-2	TRBD1	TRBV6-5	.	TGTGCCAGCAGAAAGGACAGGGGGGCCTATGGCTACACCTTC	CASRKDRGAYGYTF
TRBJ2-6	.	TRBV7-9	.	TGTGCCAGCAGCTTAGTCAACAGGAGAGTTTCTGGGGCCAACGTCCTGACTTTC	CASSLVNRRVSGANVLTF
TRBJ2-3	TRBD2	TRBV7-9	.	TGTGCCTCGGGACTAGCGTCTCCCCTTTCGGGCACAGATACGCAGTATTTT	CASGLASPLSGTDTQYF
TRBJ1-5	.	TRBV5-6	.	TGTGCCAGCAGCTTGGGGGGTCCGGGTCAGCCCCAGCATTTT	CASSLGGPGQPQHF
TRBJ1-2	.	TRBV11-2	.	TGTGCCAGCAGCCACCGCGGGTGGGGGGGCGAAGGCTACACCTTC	CASSHRGWGGEGYTF
TRBJ1-1	.	TRBV10-1	.	TGCGCCAGCAGTGAGTCCGGCAACACTGAAGCTTTCTTT	CASSESGNTEAFF
TRBJ1-5	.	TRBV5-1	.	TGCGCCAGCAGCGTCGGCCACCGGGACACGGATGAGCCCCAGCATTTT	CASSVGHRDTDEPQHF
TRBJ1-5	.	TRBV19	.	TGTGCCAGTAGTATTTCCTGGACAGAGAGCAATCAGCCCCAGCATTTT	CASSISWTESNQPQHF
TRBJ2-1	.	TRBV23-1	.	TGCGCCAGCAGTCATCGGAGCTTTTATGGGGGCTACTACAATGAGCAGTTCTTC	CASSHRSFYGGYYNEQFF
TRBJ1-5	TRBD1	TRBV3-1/TRBV3-2	few	TGTGCCAGCAGCCAAGCCGGGACAGGAGTTAATCAGCCCCAGCATTTT	CASSQAGTGVNQPQHF
TRBJ2-7	TRBD2	TRBV2	.	TGTGCCAGCAGTGAACCCCGGGGGGCCTACGAGCAGTACTTC	CASSEPRGAYEQYF
TRBJ1-5	.	TRBV21-1	.	TGTGCCAGCAGCAATCCGGGACGACGTTATCAGCCCCAGCATTTT	CASSNPGRRYQPQHF
TRBJ2-1	TRBD1	TRBV7-8	.	TGTGCCAGCAGCGTAACGCAGGGGGCAATTTACAATGAGCAGTTCTTC	CASSVTQGAIYNEQFF
TRBJ1-2	.	TRBV6-1	once	TGTGCCAGCAGTCTAGGGCCCTCTAGCTACACCTTC	CASSLGPSSYTF
TRBJ1-2	.	TRBV25-1	.	TGTGCCAGCAGTGGGGCCTGGGAGCGTGGCTACACCTTC	CASSGAWERGYTF